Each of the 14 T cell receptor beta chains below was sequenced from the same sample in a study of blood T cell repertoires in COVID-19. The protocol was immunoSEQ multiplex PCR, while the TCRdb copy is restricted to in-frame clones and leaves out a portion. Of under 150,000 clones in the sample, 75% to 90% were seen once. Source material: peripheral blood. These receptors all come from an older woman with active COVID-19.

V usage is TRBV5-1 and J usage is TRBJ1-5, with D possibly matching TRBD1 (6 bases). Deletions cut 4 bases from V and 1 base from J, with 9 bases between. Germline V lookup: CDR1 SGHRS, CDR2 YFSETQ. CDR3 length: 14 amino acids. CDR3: CASSPGTSNQPQHF. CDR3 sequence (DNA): TGCGCCAGCAGCCCCGGGACAAGCAATCAGCCCCAGCATTTT.

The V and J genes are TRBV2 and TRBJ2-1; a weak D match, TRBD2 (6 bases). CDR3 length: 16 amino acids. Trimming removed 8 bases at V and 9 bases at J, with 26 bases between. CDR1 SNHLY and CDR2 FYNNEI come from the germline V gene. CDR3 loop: CASGMGLPSLLSEQFF. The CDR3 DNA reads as TGTGCCAGCGGGATGGGACTGCCAAGCCTCCTGAGTGAGCAGTTCTTC.

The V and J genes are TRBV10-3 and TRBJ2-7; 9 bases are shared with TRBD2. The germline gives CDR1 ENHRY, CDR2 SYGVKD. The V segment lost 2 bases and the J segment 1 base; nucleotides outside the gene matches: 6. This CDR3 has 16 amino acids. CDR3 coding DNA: TGTGCCATCAGTGAGGGCTTAGCGGGAGTATCCTACGAGCAGTACTTC. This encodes CAISEGLAGVSYEQYF.

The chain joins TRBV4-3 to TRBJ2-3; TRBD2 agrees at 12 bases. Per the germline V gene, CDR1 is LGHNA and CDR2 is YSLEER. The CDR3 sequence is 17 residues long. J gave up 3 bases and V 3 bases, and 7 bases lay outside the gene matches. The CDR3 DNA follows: TGCGCCAGCAGCCAGACCCTAGCGGGAGGGTGGACAGATACGCAGTATTTT. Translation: CASSQTLAGGWTDTQYF.

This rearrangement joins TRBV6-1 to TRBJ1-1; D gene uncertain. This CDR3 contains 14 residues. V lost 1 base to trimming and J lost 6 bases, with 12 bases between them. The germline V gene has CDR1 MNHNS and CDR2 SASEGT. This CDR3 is CASSEGENLPEAFF. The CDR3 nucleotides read TGTGCCAGCAGTGAAGGTGAGAACCTTCCTGAAGCTTTCTTT.

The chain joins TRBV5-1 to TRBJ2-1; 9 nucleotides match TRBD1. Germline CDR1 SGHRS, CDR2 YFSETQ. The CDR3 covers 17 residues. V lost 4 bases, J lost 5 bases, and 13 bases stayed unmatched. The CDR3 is CASSVRDRVTMNNEQFF. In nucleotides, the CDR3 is TGCGCCAGCAGCGTACGGGACAGGGTAACGATGAACAATGAGCAGTTCTTC.

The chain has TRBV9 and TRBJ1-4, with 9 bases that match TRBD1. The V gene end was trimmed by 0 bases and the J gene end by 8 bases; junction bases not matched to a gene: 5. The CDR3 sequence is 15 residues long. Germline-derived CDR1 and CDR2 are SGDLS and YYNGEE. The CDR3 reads CASSVETGGYEKLFF. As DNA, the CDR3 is TGTGCCAGCAGCGTAGAGACAGGGGGATACGAAAAACTGTTTTTT.

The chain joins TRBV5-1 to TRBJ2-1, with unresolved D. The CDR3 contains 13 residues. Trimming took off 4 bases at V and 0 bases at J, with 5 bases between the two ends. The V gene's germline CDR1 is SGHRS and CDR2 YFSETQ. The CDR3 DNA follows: TGCGCCAGCAGCAGCGACTCCTACAATGAGCAGTTCTTC. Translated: CASSSDSYNEQFF.

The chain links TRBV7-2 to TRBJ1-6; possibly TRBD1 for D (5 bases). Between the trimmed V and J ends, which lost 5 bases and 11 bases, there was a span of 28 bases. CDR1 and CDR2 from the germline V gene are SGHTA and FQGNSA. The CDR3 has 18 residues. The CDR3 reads CASSPQARTVAGAAPLHF. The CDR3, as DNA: TGTGCCAGCAGCCCCCAAGCCCGGACGGTAGCTGGGGCTGCACCCCTCCACTTT.

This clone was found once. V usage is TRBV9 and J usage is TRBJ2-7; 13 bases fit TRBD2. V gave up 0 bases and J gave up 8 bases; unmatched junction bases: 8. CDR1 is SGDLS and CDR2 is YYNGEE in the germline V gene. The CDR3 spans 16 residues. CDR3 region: CASSVEGLAGSSQQYF. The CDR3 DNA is TGTGCCAGCAGCGTAGAGGGACTAGCGGGATCCTCGCAGCAGTACTTC.

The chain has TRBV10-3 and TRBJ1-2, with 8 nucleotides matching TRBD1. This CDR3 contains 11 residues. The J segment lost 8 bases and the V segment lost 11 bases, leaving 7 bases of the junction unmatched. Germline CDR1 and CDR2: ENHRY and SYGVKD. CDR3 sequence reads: CAVQGGYGYTF. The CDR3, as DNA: TGTGCCGTACAGGGGGGTTACGGCTACACCTTC.

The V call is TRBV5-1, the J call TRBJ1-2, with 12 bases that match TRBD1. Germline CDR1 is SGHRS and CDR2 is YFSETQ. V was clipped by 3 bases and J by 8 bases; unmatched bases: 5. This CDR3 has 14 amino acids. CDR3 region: CASSSGDRGPGYTF. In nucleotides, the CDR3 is TGCGCCAGCAGCTCCGGGGACAGGGGGCCCGGCTACACCTTC.

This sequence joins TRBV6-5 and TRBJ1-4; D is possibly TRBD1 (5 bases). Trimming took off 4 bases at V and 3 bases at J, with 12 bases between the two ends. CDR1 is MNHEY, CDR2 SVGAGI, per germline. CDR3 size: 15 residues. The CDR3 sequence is CASSWAGLANEKLFF. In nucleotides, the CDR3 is TGTGCCAGCAGTTGGGCAGGGTTAGCTAATGAAAAACTGTTTTTT.

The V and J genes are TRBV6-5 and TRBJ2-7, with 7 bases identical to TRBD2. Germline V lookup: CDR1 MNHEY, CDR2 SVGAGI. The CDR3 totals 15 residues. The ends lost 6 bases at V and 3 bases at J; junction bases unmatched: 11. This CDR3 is CASRRLAEGNYEQYF. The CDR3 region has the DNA TGTGCCAGCAGGAGGCTAGCGGAGGGGAACTACGAGCAGTACTTC.